Described below is a single TCR beta chain sequence and its context. The sample originates from a study of blood T cell repertoires in COVID-19. In the authors' methods: Quantification of nucleated cells was approximated via reference gene primer amplification. The data were produced by immunoSEQ multiplex PCR, yet TCRdb's version contains in-frame clones alone and is incomplete. That table furnishes V, J and clone size, whereas the DNA furnished D and trimming. The sample carries roughly 150,000 clones, about 85% recorded once. CDR1 is MDHEN, CDR2 SYDVKM, per germline. The CDR3 extends over 16 amino acids. The V segment lost 6 bases and the J segment 3 bases; nucleotides outside the gene matches: 8.

What was sequenced was peripheral blood. J is TRBJ2-5 and V is TRBV28; 12 nucleotides match TRBD2. The clonotype was recovered from a man older than 75 with COVID-19, enrolled during active disease. The CDR3 region is CASRTTSGGLKETQYF. Here the CDR3 DNA reads TGTGCCAGCAGGACGACTAGCGGGGGATTAAAAGAGACCCAGTACTTC.